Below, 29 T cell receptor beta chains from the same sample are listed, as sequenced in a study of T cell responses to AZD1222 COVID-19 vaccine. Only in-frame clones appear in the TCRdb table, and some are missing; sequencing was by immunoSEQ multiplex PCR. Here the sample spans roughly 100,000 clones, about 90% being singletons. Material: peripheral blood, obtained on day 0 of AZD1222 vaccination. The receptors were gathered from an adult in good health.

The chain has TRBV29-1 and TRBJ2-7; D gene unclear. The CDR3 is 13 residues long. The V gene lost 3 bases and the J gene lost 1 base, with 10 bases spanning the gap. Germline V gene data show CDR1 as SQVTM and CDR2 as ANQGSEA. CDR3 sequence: CSVEGFGSYEQYF. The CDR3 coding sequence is TGCAGCGTTGAGGGCTTTGGATCCTACGAGCAGTACTTC.

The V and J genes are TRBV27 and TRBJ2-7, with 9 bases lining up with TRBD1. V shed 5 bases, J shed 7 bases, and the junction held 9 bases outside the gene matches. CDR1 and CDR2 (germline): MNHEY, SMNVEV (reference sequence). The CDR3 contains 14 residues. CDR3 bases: TGTGCCAGCAGTAAGGGGACAGGGTATAAGGAGCAGTACTTC. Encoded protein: CASSKGTGYKEQYF.

CDR3 DNA: TGTGCCAGTAGTATAGCCGGGCGTACTTGGGACATTCAGTACTTC. As protein: CASSIAGRTWDIQYF. The gene calls are TRBV19 and TRBJ2-4; D uncertain. The CDR3 consists of 15 residues. Germline V CDR1 and CDR2: LNHDA, SQIVND (reference sequence). V dropped 1 base and J dropped 8 bases, with 15 bases sitting between them.

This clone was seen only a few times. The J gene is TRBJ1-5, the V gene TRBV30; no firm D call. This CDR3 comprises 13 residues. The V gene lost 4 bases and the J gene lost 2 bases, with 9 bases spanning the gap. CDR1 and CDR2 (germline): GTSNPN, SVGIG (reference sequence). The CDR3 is CAWNRWGNQPQHF. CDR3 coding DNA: TGTGCCTGGAACCGATGGGGCAATCAGCCCCAGCATTTT. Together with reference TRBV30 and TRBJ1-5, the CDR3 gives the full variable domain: SQTIHQWPATLVQPVGSPLSLECTVEGTSNPNLYWYRQAAGRGLQLLFYSVGIGQISSEVPQNLSASRPQDRQFILSSKKLLLSDSGFYLCAWNRWGNQPQHFGDGTRLSIL.

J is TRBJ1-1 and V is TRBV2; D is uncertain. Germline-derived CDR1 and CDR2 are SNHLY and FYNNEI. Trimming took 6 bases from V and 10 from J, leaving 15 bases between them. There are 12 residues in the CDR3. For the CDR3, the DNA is TGTGCCAGCAGCGATGAAGGGCGACGAGCTTTCTTT. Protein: CASSDEGRRAFF.

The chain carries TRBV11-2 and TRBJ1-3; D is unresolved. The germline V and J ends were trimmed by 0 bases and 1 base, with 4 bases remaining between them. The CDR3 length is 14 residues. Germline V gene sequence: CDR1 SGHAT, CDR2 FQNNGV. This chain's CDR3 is CASSLERSGNTIYF. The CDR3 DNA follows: TGTGCCAGCAGCTTAGAGCGGTCTGGAAACACCATATATTTT.

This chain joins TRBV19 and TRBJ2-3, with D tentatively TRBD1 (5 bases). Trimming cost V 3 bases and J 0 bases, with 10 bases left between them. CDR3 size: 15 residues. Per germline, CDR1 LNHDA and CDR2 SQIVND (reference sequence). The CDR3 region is CASSMKGLSTDTQYF. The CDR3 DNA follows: TGTGCCAGTAGTATGAAGGGGCTGAGCACAGATACGCAGTATTTT.

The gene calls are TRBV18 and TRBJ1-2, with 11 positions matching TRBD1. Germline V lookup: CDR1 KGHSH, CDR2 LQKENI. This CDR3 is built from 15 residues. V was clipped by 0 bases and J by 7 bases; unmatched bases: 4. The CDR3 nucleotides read TGTGCCAGCTCACCACCGGGACAGGGGGTGTCTGGCTACACCTTC. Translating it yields CASSPPGQGVSGYTF. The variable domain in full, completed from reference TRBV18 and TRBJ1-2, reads NAGVMQNPRHLVRRRGQEARLRCSPMKGHSHVYWYRQLPEEGLKFMVYLQKENIIDESGMPKERFSAEFPKEGPSILRIQQVVRGDSAAYFCASSPPGQGVSGYTFGSGTRLTVV.

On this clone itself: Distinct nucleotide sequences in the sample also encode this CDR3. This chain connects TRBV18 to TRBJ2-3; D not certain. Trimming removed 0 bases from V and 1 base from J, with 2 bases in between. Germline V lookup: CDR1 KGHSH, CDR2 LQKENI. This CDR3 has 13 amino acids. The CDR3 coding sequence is TGTGCCAGCTCACCACCGGGCACAGATACGCAGTATTTT. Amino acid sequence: CASSPPGTDTQYF.

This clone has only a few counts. CDR3 nucleotides: TGTGCCAGCTCACCACAAAGCAAGGGAACTGAAGCTTTCTTT. Amino acid sequence: CASSPQSKGTEAFF. The chain has TRBV18 and TRBJ1-1; no firm D call. The CDR3 spans 14 residues. Germline V lookup: CDR1 KGHSH, CDR2 LQKENI. V was clipped by 1 base and J by 5 bases, with 11 bases between them.

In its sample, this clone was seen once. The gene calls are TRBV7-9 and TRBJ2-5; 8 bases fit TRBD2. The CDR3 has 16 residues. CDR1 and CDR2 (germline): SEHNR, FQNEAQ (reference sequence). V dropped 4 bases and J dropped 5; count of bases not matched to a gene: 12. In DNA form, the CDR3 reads TGTGCCAGCAGCTATGGTGGGAGCGGGGGAAGCGAGACCCAGTACTTC. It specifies CASSYGGSGGSETQYF.

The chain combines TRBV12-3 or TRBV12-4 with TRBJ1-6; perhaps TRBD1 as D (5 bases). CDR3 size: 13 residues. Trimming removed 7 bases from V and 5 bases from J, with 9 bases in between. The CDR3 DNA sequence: TGTGCCAGCACCCTAGGGGATAATTCACCCCTCCACTTT. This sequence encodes CASTLGDNSPLHF.

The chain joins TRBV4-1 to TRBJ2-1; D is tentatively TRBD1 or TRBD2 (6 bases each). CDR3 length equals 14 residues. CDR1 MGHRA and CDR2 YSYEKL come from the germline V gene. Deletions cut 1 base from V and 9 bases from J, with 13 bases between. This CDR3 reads CASSQVGGRGEQFF. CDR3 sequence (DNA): TGCGCCAGCAGCCAAGTTGGGGGGCGCGGTGAGCAGTTCTTC.

The CDR3 region is CASSIGTGVNTGELFF. The CDR3 DNA reads TGTGCCAGTAGTATCGGTACAGGGGTAAACACCGGGGAGCTGTTTTTT. The V gene is TRBV19, the J gene TRBJ2-2, with 7 bases identical to TRBD1. The germline CDR1 and CDR2 sequences are LNHDA and SQIVND (reference sequence). With V trimmed by 3 bases and J by 2 bases, 6 bases remained unmatched. The CDR3 spans 16 residues. Variable domain in full (rest from reference TRBV19 and TRBJ2-2): DGGITQSPKYLFRKEGQNVTLSCEQNLNHDAMYWYRQDPGQGLRLIYYSQIVNDFQKGDIAEGYSVSREKKESFPLTVTSAQKNPTAFYLCASSIGTGVNTGELFFGEGSRLTVL.

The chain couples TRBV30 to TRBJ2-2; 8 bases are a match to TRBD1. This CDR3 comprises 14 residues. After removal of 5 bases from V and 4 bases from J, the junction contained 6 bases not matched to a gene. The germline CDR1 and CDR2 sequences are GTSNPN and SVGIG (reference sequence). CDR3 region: CAWGGTGLTGELFF. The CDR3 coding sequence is TGTGCCTGGGGGGGGACAGGCCTCACCGGGGAGCTGTTTTTT. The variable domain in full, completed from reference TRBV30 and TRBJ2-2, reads SQTIHQWPATLVQPVGSPLSLECTVEGTSNPNLYWYRQAAGRGLQLLFYSVGIGQISSEVPQNLSASRPQDRQFILSSKKLLLSDSGFYLCAWGGTGLTGELFFGEGSRLTVL.

The CDR3 protein is CASSQDLRTEAFF. The CDR3 DNA is TGTGCCAGCAGCCAAGATCTGAGGACTGAAGCTTTCTTT. This chain uses TRBV14 with TRBJ1-1; D unclear. Germline V lookup: CDR1 SGHDN, CDR2 FVKESK. The CDR3 is made up of 13 amino acids. Trimming took 0 bases from V and 5 from J, leaving 7 bases between them.

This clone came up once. CDR3 residues: CSVEPTGSTEAFF. As DNA, the CDR3 is TGCAGCGTTGAGCCGACAGGGTCCACTGAAGCTTTCTTT. The gene calls are TRBV29-1 and TRBJ1-1; 7 bases match TRBD1. The germline gives CDR1 SQVTM, CDR2 ANQGSEA. The CDR3 covers 13 residues. V lost 3 bases and J lost 4; bases outside the gene matches: 5. The full variable domain, its missing parts supplied by reference TRBV29-1 and TRBJ1-1, is SAVISQKPSRDICQRGTSLTIQCQVDSQVTMMFWYRQQPGQSLTLIATANQGSEATYESGFVIDKFPISRPNLTFSTLTVSNMSPEDSSIYLCSVEPTGSTEAFFGQGTRLTVV.

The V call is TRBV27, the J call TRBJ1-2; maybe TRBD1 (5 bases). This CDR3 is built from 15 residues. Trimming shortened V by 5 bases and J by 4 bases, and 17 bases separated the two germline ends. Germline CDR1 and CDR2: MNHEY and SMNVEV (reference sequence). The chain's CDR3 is CASSTFLRGRYGYTF. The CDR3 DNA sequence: TGTGCCAGCAGTACTTTTTTAAGGGGACGCTATGGCTACACCTTC.

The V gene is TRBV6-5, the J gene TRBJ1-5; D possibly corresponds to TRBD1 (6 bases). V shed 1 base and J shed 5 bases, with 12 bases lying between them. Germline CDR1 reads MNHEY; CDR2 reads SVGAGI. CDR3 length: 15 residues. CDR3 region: CASSYYRVGDQPQHF. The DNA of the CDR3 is TGTGCCAGCAGTTACTACAGGGTAGGGGATCAGCCCCAGCATTTT.

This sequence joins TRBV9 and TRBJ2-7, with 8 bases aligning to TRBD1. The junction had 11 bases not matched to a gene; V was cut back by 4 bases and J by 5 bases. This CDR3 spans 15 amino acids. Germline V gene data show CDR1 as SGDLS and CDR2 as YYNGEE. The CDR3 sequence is CASSSDRTGSNEQYF. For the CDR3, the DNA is TGTGCCAGCAGCTCCGACCGGACAGGGTCCAACGAGCAGTACTTC.

The CDR3 is CASSYSTGGEQFF. The DNA for the CDR3 is TGTGCCAGCAGTTACTCGACAGGGGGTGAGCAGTTCTTC. V is TRBV6-5 and J is TRBJ2-1; TRBD1 aligns across 9 bases. CDR3 length equals 13 residues. The ends lost 0 bases at V and 9 bases at J; junction bases unmatched: 0. Per the germline V gene, CDR1 is MNHEY and CDR2 is SVGAGI.

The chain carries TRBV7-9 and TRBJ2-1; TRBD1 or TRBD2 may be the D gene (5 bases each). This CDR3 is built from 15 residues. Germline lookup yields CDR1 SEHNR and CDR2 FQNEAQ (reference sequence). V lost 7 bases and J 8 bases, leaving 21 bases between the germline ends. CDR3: CASTKLRAGRDEQFF. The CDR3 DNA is TGTGCCAGCACCAAACTTAGGGCAGGGCGGGATGAGCAGTTCTTC.

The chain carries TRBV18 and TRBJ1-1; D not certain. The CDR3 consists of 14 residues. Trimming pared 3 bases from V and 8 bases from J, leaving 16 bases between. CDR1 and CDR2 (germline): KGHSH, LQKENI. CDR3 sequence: CASSPVVWAAEAFF. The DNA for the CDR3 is TGTGCCAGCTCACCTGTCGTGTGGGCAGCCGAAGCTTTCTTT. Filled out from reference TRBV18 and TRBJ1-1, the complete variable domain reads NAGVMQNPRHLVRRRGQEARLRCSPMKGHSHVYWYRQLPEEGLKFMVYLQKENIIDESGMPKERFSAEFPKEGPSILRIQQVVRGDSAAYFCASSPVVWAAEAFFGQGTRLTVV.

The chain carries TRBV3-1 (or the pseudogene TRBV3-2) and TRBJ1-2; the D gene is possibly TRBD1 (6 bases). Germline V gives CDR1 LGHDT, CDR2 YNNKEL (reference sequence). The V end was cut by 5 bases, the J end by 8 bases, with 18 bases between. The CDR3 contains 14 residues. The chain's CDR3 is CASSIQGSQGGYTF. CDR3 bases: TGTGCCAGCAGCATACAGGGATCCCAGGGAGGCTACACCTTC.

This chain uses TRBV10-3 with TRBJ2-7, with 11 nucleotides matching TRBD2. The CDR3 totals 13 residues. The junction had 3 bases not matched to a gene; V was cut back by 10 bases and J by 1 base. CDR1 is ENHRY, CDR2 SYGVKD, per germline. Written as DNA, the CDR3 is TGTGCCACCGGGACTAGCGGATCCTACGAGCAGTACTTC. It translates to CATGTSGSYEQYF.

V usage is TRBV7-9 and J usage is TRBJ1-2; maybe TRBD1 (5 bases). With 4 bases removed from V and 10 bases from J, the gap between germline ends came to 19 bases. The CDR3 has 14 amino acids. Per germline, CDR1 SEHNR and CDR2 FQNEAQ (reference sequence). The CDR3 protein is CASSSLGGERAYTF. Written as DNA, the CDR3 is TGTGCCAGCAGCTCCCTGGGGGGGGAAAGGGCCTACACCTTC. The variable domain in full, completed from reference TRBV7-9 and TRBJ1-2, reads DTGVSQNPRHKITKRGQNVTFRCDPISEHNRLYWYRQTLGQGPEFLTYFQNEAQLEKSRLLSDRFSAERPKGSFSTLEIQRTEQGDSAMYLCASSSLGGERAYTFGSGTRLTVV.

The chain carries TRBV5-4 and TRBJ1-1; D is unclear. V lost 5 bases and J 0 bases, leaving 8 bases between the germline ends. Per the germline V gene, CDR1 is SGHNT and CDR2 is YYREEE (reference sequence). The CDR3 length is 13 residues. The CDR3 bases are TGTGCCAGCAGTACCAGCGTGAACACTGAAGCTTTCTTT. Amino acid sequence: CASSTSVNTEAFF.

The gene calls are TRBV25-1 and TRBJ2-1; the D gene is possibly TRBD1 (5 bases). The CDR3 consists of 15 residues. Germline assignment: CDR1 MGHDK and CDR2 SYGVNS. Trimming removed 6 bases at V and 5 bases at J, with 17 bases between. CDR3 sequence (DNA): TGTGCCAGCAGGCGACAGTCCAGTGGGGACAATGAGCAGTTCTTC. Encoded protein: CASRRQSSGDNEQFF.

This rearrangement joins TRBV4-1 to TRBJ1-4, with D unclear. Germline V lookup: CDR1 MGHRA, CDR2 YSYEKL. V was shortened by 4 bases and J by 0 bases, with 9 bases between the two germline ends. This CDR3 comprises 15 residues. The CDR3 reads CASSPLPATNEKLFF. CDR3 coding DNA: TGCGCCAGCAGCCCCCTTCCCGCAACTAATGAAAAACTGTTTTTT.